What follows is one TCR beta chain and its context. Antigen: not known. This sample also contains other DNA sequences that code for the same CDR3. This sample was included in a study of shared clonotypes between healthy human individuals. Study-wide background: The study enrolled a couple of women and a few men aged 18 to 49. Study results and caveats: Sharing across a handful of donors was seen in around 5.1% of naive CD4 clonotypes. Generation probabilities were higher for clonotypes shared across all four sorted-subset donors than for unshared ones.

Naive CD8 cells comprised CD45RO-negative, CCR7-positively selected cells, excluding terminally differentiated effector memory CD45RA+ cells. The CDR3 contains 14 residues. V was cut by 2 bases and J by 4 bases, with 11 bases left in between. CDR1 is MNHEY and CDR2 is SMNVEV in the germline V gene (reference sequence). Original handling: ImmunoSEQ junction-only sequences lacked quality scores, so their filtering differed. Profiled with immunoSEQ multiplex PCR; TCRdb holds only in-frame clones, not every one. That table supplies the V and J calls and clone size; D and trimming were determined from the DNA. The table includes approximately 2,200,000 clones, approximately 94% detected once.

V usage is TRBV27 and J usage is TRBJ2-5, with D perhaps TRBD1 (6 bases). Material for sequencing was naive CD8+ T cells from PBMCs. The receptor's source is a man between 18 and 29 years old in good health. Some clones in this sample may be carry-over from other donors' samples. Written as DNA, the CDR3 is TGTGCCAGCAGTTTAGCTGGGGGCTTAGAGACCCAGTACTTC. This codes for CASSLAGGLETQYF.